One sample yielded the 26 T cell receptor beta chains listed below, sequenced in a study of blood T cell repertoires in COVID-19. Here immunoSEQ multiplex PCR was the method, and the copy in TCRdb shows in-frame clones only, minus some. This repertoire shows about 88,000 clones, around 90% found once; its top ten account for 11%. Sequenced material: peripheral blood. These receptors came from an elderly man with acute or convalescent COVID-19.

The gene calls are TRBV5-1 and TRBJ2-3; 7 bases map to TRBD2. Per the germline V gene, CDR1 is SGHRS and CDR2 is YFSETQ. The CDR3 loop spans 15 amino acids. Unmatched junction bases numbered 4, after V lost 0 bases and J lost 3 bases. The CDR3 DNA sequence: TGCGCCAGCAGCTTGGACGGGGGAGGGACAGATACGCAGTATTTT. Its translation is CASSLDGGGTDTQYF.

V usage is TRBV15 and J usage is TRBJ1-2; D gene unclear. CDR1 is LNHNV, CDR2 YYDKDF, per germline (reference sequence). This CDR3 is 15 amino acids long. Trimming pared 0 bases from V and 4 bases from J, leaving 12 bases between. This chain's CDR3 is CATSRDEPFSYGYTF. The CDR3 DNA reads TGTGCCACCAGCAGAGATGAGCCCTTTTCCTATGGCTACACCTTC. Based on the CDR3 plus reference TRBV15 and TRBJ1-2, the full variable domain is DAMVIQNPRYQVTQFGKPVTLSCSQTLNHNVMYWYQQKSSQAPKLLFHYYDKDFNNEADTPDNFQSRRPNTSFCFLDIRSPGLGDTAMYLCATSRDEPFSYGYTFGSGTRLTVV.

This chain uses TRBV28 with TRBJ2-3; maybe TRBD2 (5 bases). Trimming removed 10 bases from V and 4 bases from J, with 27 bases in between. The length of the CDR3 is 17 residues. Germline loops: CDR1 MDHEN, CDR2 SYDVKM. Here the CDR3 reads CATDAMAGSAGADTQYF. The CDR3, as DNA: TGTGCCACCGATGCAATGGCTGGGTCGGCCGGGGCAGATACGCAGTATTTT.

The chain recombines TRBV5-1 with TRBJ1-4; TRBD1 aligns across 8 bases. CDR1 and CDR2 (germline): SGHRS, YFSETQ. V lost 4 bases and J lost 0; bases outside the gene matches: 5. CDR3 length equals 16 residues. CDR3 coding DNA: TGCGCCAGCAGCCCAGGGGGCGCGGCAACTAATGAAAAACTGTTTTTT. It specifies CASSPGGAATNEKLFF.

The chain is built from TRBV11-2 and TRBJ2-3; the D gene is possibly TRBD2 (6 bases). V was clipped by 6 bases and J by 9 bases, with 25 bases between them. Germline V gene lookup returns CDR1 SGHAT and CDR2 FQNNGV. This CDR3 region has 16 residues. The CDR3 DNA sequence: TGTGCCAGCAGTACAGCCCGAGGCCTAGCGAAGGGGACGCAGTATTTT. This encodes CASSTARGLAKGTQYF.

The chain combines TRBV19 with TRBJ2-7; a weak D match, TRBD1 (6 bases). The V gene's germline CDR1 is LNHDA and CDR2 SQIVND (reference sequence). The V end was cut by 6 bases, the J end by 3 bases, with 12 bases between. The CDR3 has 13 amino acids. In DNA form, the CDR3 reads TGTGCCAGTAGGAAGGACAGAGACTACGAGCAGTACTTC. This translates into CASRKDRDYEQYF.

The chain uses TRBV7-2 and TRBJ1-1; tentatively, D is TRBD1 (6 bases). Trimming stripped 4 bases from V and 0 bases from J, with 9 bases between. In germline, CDR1 is SGHTA, CDR2 FQGNSA. The CDR3 consists of 14 residues. The CDR3 DNA follows: TGTGCCAGCAGCTCCCGGACAGTGAACACTGAAGCTTTCTTT. Encoded protein: CASSSRTVNTEAFF.

This chain uses TRBV27 with TRBJ1-3, with TRBD1 as a possible D gene (5 bases). Looked up from germline, CDR1 is MNHEY and CDR2 is SMNVEV (reference sequence). The V end lost 5 bases, the J end lost 1 base, and 12 bases lay between the germline ends. The CDR3 has 15 residues. CDR3 sequence (DNA): TGTGCCAGCAGTCCCCGGGGGGGTTCTGGAAACACCATATATTTT. This encodes CASSPRGGSGNTIYF.

J is TRBJ2-3 and V is TRBV5-1; the D gene is possibly TRBD2 (6 bases). This CDR3 has 14 residues. Germline V CDR1 and CDR2: SGHRS, YFSETQ. The V gene lost 6 bases and the J gene lost 2 bases, with 13 bases spanning the gap. CDR3: CASTPGLSTDTQYF. The CDR3 DNA sequence: TGCGCCAGCACACCGGGACTTTCCACAGATACGCAGTATTTT. The whole variable domain, filled in from reference TRBV5-1 and TRBJ2-3, reads KAGVTQTPRYLIKTRGQQVTLSCSPISGHRSVSWYQQTPGQGLQFLFEYFSETQRNKGNFPGRFSGRQFSNSRSEMNVSTLELGDSALYLCASTPGLSTDTQYFGPGTRLTVL.

The rearrangement joins TRBV18 to TRBJ2-1, with 10 positions matching TRBD2. Germline trimming cut 2 bases from V and 5 bases from J; bases unmatched to any gene: 6. In germline, CDR1 is KGHSH, CDR2 LQKENI. This CDR3 is 16 amino acids long. The CDR3 region is CASSPGRTSGNNEQFF. CDR3 nucleotide sequence: TGTGCCAGCTCACCAGGGCGGACTAGCGGTAACAATGAGCAGTTCTTC.

The chain carries TRBV9 and TRBJ2-1, with 7 bases fitting TRBD2. CDR3 length: 16 residues. The germline gives CDR1 SGDLS, CDR2 YYNGEE. V trimming: 0 bases; J trimming: 7 bases; junction bases outside the gene matches: 10. CDR3 protein: CASSVAGGSFGNEQFF. The CDR3 DNA follows: TGTGCCAGCAGCGTAGCTGGCGGGAGCTTTGGTAATGAGCAGTTCTTC.

The CDR3 coding sequence is TGCGCCAGCAGCTTGGCCGGGACAGGGCAGTACGAGCAGTACTTC. It specifies CASSLAGTGQYEQYF. The rearrangement uses TRBV5-1 and TRBJ2-7; 9 nucleotides match TRBD1. Losses at the gene ends were 0 bases for V and 4 bases for J; bases not matched to a gene: 5. This CDR3 spans 15 amino acids. From germline, CDR1 is SGHRS and CDR2 YFSETQ.

This rearrangement joins TRBV10-3 to TRBJ2-7, with 8 bases fitting TRBD1. CDR1 and CDR2 (germline): ENHRY, SYGVKD. J lost 6 bases, V lost 5 bases, and 3 bases had no gene match. CDR3 size: 12 residues. CDR3 region: CAISTDRAEQYF. CDR3 in DNA: TGTGCCATCAGTACGGACAGGGCCGAGCAGTACTTC.

This chain links TRBV28 with TRBJ2-1, with a weak D call TRBD2 (6 bases). CDR1 and CDR2 (germline): MDHEN, SYDVKM. The CDR3 extends over 13 amino acids. The germline V and J ends were trimmed by 9 bases and 0 bases, with 9 bases remaining between them. The CDR3: CASGLNSYNEQFF. The CDR3 region has the DNA TGTGCCAGTGGACTAAACTCCTACAATGAGCAGTTCTTC.

This clone was seen once. The chain links TRBV6-5 to TRBJ1-1; the match to TRBD1 covers 11 bases. This CDR3 is 15 amino acids long. The germline V gene has CDR1 MNHEY and CDR2 SVGAGI. The trim removed 6 bases at V and 5 bases at J, leaving 8 bases unmatched. CDR3 region: CASRDRGRIRTEAFF. The DNA for the CDR3 is TGTGCCAGCAGGGACAGGGGGCGAATTCGGACTGAAGCTTTCTTT.

This clone has a single count. The V gene is TRBV9, the J gene TRBJ2-7; D may be TRBD1 (6 bases). The V end lost 0 bases, the J end lost 3 bases, and 10 bases lay between the germline ends. This CDR3 has 14 residues. The germline V gene encodes CDR1 SGDLS and CDR2 YYNGEE. The CDR3, as DNA: TGTGCCAGCAGCGTAGAAACAGGGAACTACGAGCAGTACTTC. Translating gives CASSVETGNYEQYF.

The chain uses TRBV7-9 and TRBJ2-6, with a tentative D call TRBD1 (6 bases). The CDR3 contains 16 residues. Germline loops: CDR1 SEHNR, CDR2 FQNEAQ (reference sequence). Trimming shortened V by 5 bases and J by 3 bases, and 14 bases separated the two germline ends. The CDR3 spells CASSPQGTIGANVLTF. CDR3 DNA sequence: TGTGCCAGCAGCCCCCAAGGGACAATTGGGGCCAACGTCCTGACTTTC.

The V and J genes are TRBV7-3 and TRBJ2-7; D is possibly TRBD1 (6 bases). Trimming shortened V by 5 bases and J by 6 bases, and 20 bases separated the two germline ends. CDR1 and CDR2 (germline): SGHTA, FQGTGA. The CDR3 spans 15 residues. DNA of the CDR3: TGTGCCAGCAGCACTCAGGGGAGTCCTATCCTCGAGCAGTACTTC. Protein sequence: CASSTQGSPILEQYF.

The chain employs TRBV18 and TRBJ1-2; the match to TRBD1 covers 12 bases. This CDR3 has 16 amino acids. Losses at the gene ends were 4 bases for V and 8 bases for J; bases not matched to a gene: 11. CDR1 is KGHSH and CDR2 is LQKENI in the germline V gene. The CDR3 reads CASSQSTGTGGEGYTF. The CDR3, as DNA: TGTGCCAGCTCACAATCTACCGGGACAGGGGGCGAAGGCTACACCTTC. Full variable domain (outside the CDR3, taken from reference TRBV18 and TRBJ1-2): NAGVMQNPRHLVRRRGQEARLRCSPMKGHSHVYWYRQLPEEGLKFMVYLQKENIIDESGMPKERFSAEFPKEGPSILRIQQVVRGDSAAYFCASSQSTGTGGEGYTFGSGTRLTVV.

The chain combines TRBV6-5 with TRBJ1-2; maybe TRBD1 (6 bases). This CDR3 is 14 amino acids long. V lost 6 bases, J lost 4 bases, and 15 bases lay in between. The germline gives CDR1 MNHEY, CDR2 SVGAGI. CDR3 coding DNA: TGTGCCAGCAGGAGGGGGAAGCTGGTCTATGGCTACACCTTC. This encodes CASRRGKLVYGYTF.

The gene calls are TRBV4-2 and TRBJ2-2; 11 bases align to TRBD2. The germline V gene encodes CDR1 LGHNA and CDR2 YNFKEQ. J gave up 5 bases and V 0 bases, and 8 bases lay outside the gene matches. CDR3 length: 18 residues. This CDR3 is CASSQEVAGGPLTGELFF. Written as DNA, the CDR3 is TGTGCCAGCAGCCAAGAGGTAGCGGGAGGGCCGTTGACCGGGGAGCTGTTTTTT.

The chain employs TRBV5-1 and TRBJ1-1; D perhaps matches TRBD1 (6 bases). Trimming removed 4 bases from V and 2 bases from J, with 18 bases in between. Germline V gives CDR1 SGHRS, CDR2 YFSETQ. This CDR3 spans 16 amino acids. In DNA, the CDR3 is TGCGCCAGCAGCCCCCAAGCCACAGGGATTAACACTGAAGCTTTCTTT. Translation gives CASSPQATGINTEAFF.

The chain couples TRBV10-3 to TRBJ2-1, with a tentative D call TRBD2 (7 bases). V lost 0 bases, J lost 0 bases, and 9 bases lay in between. Germline V lookup: CDR1 ENHRY, CDR2 SYGVKD. This CDR3 spans 16 amino acids. The CDR3 nucleotides are TGTGCCATCAGTGAGTCGAGGGGGGGCTCCTACAATGAGCAGTTCTTC. Amino acid sequence: CAISESRGGSYNEQFF.

The chain has TRBV7-9 and TRBJ2-7; TRBD1 matches at 7 bases. V gave up 1 base and J gave up 3 bases; unmatched junction bases: 6. Germline V gives CDR1 SEHNR, CDR2 FQNEAQ (reference sequence). This CDR3 comprises 15 residues. The CDR3 spells CASSLGTGAYYEQYF. The CDR3 DNA reads TGTGCCAGCAGCTTAGGGACAGGAGCGTACTACGAGCAGTACTTC. The full variable domain, with the rest looked up from reference TRBV7-9 and TRBJ2-7, is DTGVSQNPRHKITKRGQNVTFRCDPISEHNRLYWYRQTLGQGPEFLTYFQNEAQLEKSRLLSDRFSAERPKGSFSTLEIQRTEQGDSAMYLCASSLGTGAYYEQYFGPGTRLTVT.

V and J are TRBV13 and TRBJ1-5; D possibly corresponds to TRBD1 (5 bases). The V gene's germline CDR1 is PRHDT and CDR2 FYEKMQ (reference sequence). V was clipped by 5 bases and J by 5 bases, with 13 bases between them. The CDR3 is 14 residues long. CDR3 nucleotides: TGTGCCAGCAGCCCCCGGGGGGTACATCAGCCCCAGCATTTT. It yields the protein CASSPRGVHQPQHF.

V usage is TRBV5-8 and J usage is TRBJ2-3, with 7 bases fitting TRBD2. This CDR3 is 13 amino acids long. V gave up 0 bases and J gave up 5 bases; unmatched junction bases: 0. CDR1 and CDR2 from the germline V gene are SGHTS and YDEGEE. CDR3 residues: CASSLGEGDTQYF. The CDR3 DNA follows: TGTGCCAGCAGCTTGGGGGAGGGAGATACGCAGTATTTT. The full variable domain, rest sourced from reference TRBV5-8 and TRBJ2-3, is EAGVTQSPTHLIKTRGQQATLRCSPISGHTSVYWYQQALGLGLQFLLWYDEGEERNRGNFPPRFSGRQFPNYSSELNVNALELEDSALYLCASSLGEGDTQYFGPGTRLTVL.